This entry features one T cell receptor beta chain sequence. It has no known antigen specificity. Base qualities were left out, and no much larger clone turns up one base away. This sample was taken from a study of shared clonotypes between healthy human individuals (dated by TCRdb to 2018 to 2021). A note on the overall study: Three men and a couple of women, aged 18 to 49 years, made up the cohort. To estimate repertoire size and how much clonotypes are shared between individuals, the study performed deep sequencing of blood TCR repertoires from five healthy adults. Different laboratories and diverse techniques were used to prepare libraries and sequence TCR repertoires, to increase sequencing depth and limit assay-specific biases. Leukapheresis yielded between about 0.9 and 8.9 billion PBMCs per donor.

The donors were healthy, HIV-negative adults with no recently reported acute infections or vaccinations. All donors were Caucasian adults living in Nashville, Tennessee, USA. For unsorted samples, 90 million or so PBMCs were counted, and genomic DNA was extracted using the QIAamp DNA Blood Mini kit. Blood was collected by leukapheresis, and PBMCs were isolated by Ficoll-Histopaque density gradient centrifugation and then cryopreserved in liquid nitrogen vapor phase. Using the deep immunoSEQ assay, TCR CDR3 regions were amplified from genomic DNA by multiplex PCR. Extracted genomic DNA from each cell subset was distributed evenly across all wells of several immunoSEQ 96-well plates, and each plate was treated as a replicate. Each replicate PCR for unsorted PBMC received 300 to 350 ng genomic DNA, equal to tens of thousands of T cell genomes. Ten immunoSEQ deep assay plates were used to sequence unsorted PBMC genomic DNA. The purified libraries were quantified using a Qubit 3.0 fluorometer, sized with a Bioanalyzer 2100, and then quantified again using the KAPA Library Quantification kit. Every immunoSEQ 96-well plate was sequenced on a dedicated single-read 150-cycle Illumina NextSeq 550 flow cell. The authors processed their data as follows. Because the immunoSEQ output held only junctional sequences and lacked quality scores, the filtering could not match the filtering applied to full-length reads. Sequences were annotated with PyIR, a Python wrapper for IgBLAST v1.9, using IMGT germline references to assign V/J genes and CDR3. Any read was removed if the V/J assignment was weak (E-value above 1e-6), the CDR3 was missing, or the read contained stop codons, out-of-frame junctions, or ambiguous translated residues. V3J clonotypes were defined by identical inferred V gene, J gene, and CDR3 amino acid sequence. Percentage overlap between repertoires was computed as shared unique clonotypes divided by the size of the smaller repertoire. Three approaches were used to assess repertoire richness: RTK rarefaction, the Chao1 estimator, and Recon v2.1 estimates of unobserved clonotypes. TCRdb carries this immuneACCESS record with in-frame sequences only. Its versions omit some clonotypes, under half of them owing to an unresolved V gene in the studies checked, with the rest unexplained. V and J calls and clone size are those listed in that table; D and trimming were worked out from the DNA. The sample data list fewer than 600,000 clones, and approximately 79% of these were observed just once. The ten most abundant clones make up over 10% of the sample.

There are 16 amino acids in the CDR3, from cysteine to phenylalanine inclusive. Left in the record is the CDR3 DNA by itself, 48 bases read in frame from the first base. Trimming accounts for 4 bases at V and 2 bases at J, while the number of junction bases matched to no gene is 7. CDR1 and CDR2 were assigned from the germline V gene as LGHNA and YNFKEQ. General findings and caveats noted by the study authors: Because the study included only a small number of donors, the genetic and exposure-history diversity represented was limited. Pairwise subsampling led to the expectation that sequencing depth would affect the degree of clonotype sharing among donors. Only blood was sampled, and tissue TCR repertoires likely differ from those in blood.

The source is a woman aged 40 to 55 in good health. Some clones in this sample may be carry-over from other donors' samples. The sequencing input was PBMCs. Recombination linked TRBV4-2 to TRBJ2-5; TRBD2 matches 10 bases in the middle. This receptor carries the CDR3 CASSPWTSGEQETQYF. The nucleotide sequence is TGTGCCAGCAGCCCCTGGACTAGCGGAGAACAAGAGACCCAGTACTTC.